This entry features one T cell receptor (beta chain) sequence. The antigen remains unidentified. TRB cDNA libraries were made by UMI-labeled 5' RACE. TCRdb re-called the 5' RACE reads and shows each CDR3 protein once, DNA omitted. Here the sample table reports tens of thousands of distinct CDR3 sequences. The sample belongs to a study of CXCR3-negative and CXCR3-positive naive CD8 T cells. As for the study in general: Total TRB output reached 110 million to 150 million reads, about 1.5 +/- 0.3 million per library. Notes on the study in general: Relative to memory CD8+ cells, whose diversity was much lower, both naive subsets had comparably high diversity.

Germline CDR1 is MNHEY and CDR2 is SVGEGT. The CDR3 extends over 12 amino acids. The chain carries TRBV6-2 or TRBV6-3 and TRBJ2-7. This clonotype originated in a human donor in good health. Some clones in this sample may be carry-over from other donors' samples. The sequenced sample consisted of memory CD8+ T cells from blood. The chain's CDR3 is CASSYAGYEQYF.